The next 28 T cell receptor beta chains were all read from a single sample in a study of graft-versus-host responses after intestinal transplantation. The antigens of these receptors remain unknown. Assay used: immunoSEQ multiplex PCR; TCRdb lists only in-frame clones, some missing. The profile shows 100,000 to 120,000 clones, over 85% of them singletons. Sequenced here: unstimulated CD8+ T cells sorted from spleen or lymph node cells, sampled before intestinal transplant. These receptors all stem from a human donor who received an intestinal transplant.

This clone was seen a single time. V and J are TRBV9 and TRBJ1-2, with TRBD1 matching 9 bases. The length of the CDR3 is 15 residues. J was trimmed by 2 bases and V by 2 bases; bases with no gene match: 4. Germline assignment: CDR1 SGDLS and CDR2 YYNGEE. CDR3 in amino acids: CASSVTGTGNYGYTF. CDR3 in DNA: TGTGCCAGCAGCGTGACCGGGACAGGGAACTATGGCTACACCTTC.

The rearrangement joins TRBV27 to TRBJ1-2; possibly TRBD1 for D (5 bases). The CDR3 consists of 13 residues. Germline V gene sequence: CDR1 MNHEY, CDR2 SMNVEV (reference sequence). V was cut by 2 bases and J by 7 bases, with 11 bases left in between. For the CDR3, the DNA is TGTGCCAGCAGTTTAGGAGCGGGGACTGGCTACACCTTC. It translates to CASSLGAGTGYTF.

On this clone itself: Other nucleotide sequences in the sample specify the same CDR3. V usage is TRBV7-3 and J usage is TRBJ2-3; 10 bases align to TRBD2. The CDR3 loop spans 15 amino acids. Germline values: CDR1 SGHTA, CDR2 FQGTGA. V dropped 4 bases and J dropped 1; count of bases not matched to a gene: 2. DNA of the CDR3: TGTGCCAGCAGCTCAGGACTAGCGGGCACAGATACGCAGTATTTT. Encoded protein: CASSSGLAGTDTQYF.

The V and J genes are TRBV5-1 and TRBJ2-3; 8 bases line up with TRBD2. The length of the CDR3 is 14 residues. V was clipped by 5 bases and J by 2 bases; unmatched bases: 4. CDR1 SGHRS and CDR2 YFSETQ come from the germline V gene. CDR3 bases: TGCGCCAGCAGTGGCGGGAGGCCCACAGATACGCAGTATTTT. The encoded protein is CASSGGRPTDTQYF. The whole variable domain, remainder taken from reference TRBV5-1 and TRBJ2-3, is KAGVTQTPRYLIKTRGQQVTLSCSPISGHRSVSWYQQTPGQGLQFLFEYFSETQRNKGNFPGRFSGRQFSNSRSEMNVSTLELGDSALYLCASSGGRPTDTQYFGPGTRLTVL.

In DNA form, the CDR3 reads TGTGCCAGCTCACCATCTGTACGGGAGGGCCCGTACGAGCAGTACTTC. It codes for CASSPSVREGPYEQYF. The chain combines TRBV18 with TRBJ2-7; 8 bases are shared with TRBD2. The CDR3 has 16 amino acids. The V segment lost 2 bases and the J segment 4 bases; nucleotides outside the gene matches: 10. CDR1 is KGHSH and CDR2 is LQKENI in the germline V gene. Variable domain in full (rest from reference TRBV18 and TRBJ2-7): NAGVMQNPRHLVRRRGQEARLRCSPMKGHSHVYWYRQLPEEGLKFMVYLQKENIIDESGMPKERFSAEFPKEGPSILRIQQVVRGDSAAYFCASSPSVREGPYEQYFGPGTRLTVT.

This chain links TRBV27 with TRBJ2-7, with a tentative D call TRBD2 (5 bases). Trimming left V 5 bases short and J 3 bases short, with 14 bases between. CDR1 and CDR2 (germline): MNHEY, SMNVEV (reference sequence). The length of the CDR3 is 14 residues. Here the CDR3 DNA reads TGTGCCAGCAGTGCGGCGGACCGGGGCTACGAGCAGTACTTC. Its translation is CASSAADRGYEQYF.

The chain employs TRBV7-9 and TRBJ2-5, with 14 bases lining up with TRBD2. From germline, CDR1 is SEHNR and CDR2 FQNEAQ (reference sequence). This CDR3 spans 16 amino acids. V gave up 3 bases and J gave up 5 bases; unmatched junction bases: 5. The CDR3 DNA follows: TGTGCCAGCAGCTTGGGACTAGCGGGAGAGGGGGAGACCCAGTACTTC. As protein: CASSLGLAGEGETQYF. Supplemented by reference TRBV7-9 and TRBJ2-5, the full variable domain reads DTGVSQNPRHKITKRGQNVTFRCDPISEHNRLYWYRQTLGQGPEFLTYFQNEAQLEKSRLLSDRFSAERPKGSFSTLEIQRTEQGDSAMYLCASSLGLAGEGETQYFGPGTRLLVL.

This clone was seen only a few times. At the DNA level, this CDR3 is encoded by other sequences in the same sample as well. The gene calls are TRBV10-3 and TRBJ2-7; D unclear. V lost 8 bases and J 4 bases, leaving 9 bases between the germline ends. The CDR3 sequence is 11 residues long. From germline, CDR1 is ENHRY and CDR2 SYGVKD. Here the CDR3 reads CAISPGYEQYF. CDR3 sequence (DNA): TGTGCCATCTCGCCCGGGTACGAGCAGTACTTC.

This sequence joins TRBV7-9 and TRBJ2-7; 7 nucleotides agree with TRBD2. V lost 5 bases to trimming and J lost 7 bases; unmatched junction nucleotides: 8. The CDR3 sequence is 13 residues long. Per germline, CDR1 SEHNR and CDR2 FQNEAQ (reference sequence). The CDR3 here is CASSPLGGWEQYF. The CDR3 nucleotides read TGTGCCAGCAGCCCCTTGGGGGGGTGGGAGCAGTACTTC.

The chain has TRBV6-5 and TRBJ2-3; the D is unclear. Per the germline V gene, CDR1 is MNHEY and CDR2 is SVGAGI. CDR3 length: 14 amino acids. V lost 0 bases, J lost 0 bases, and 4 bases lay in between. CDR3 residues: CASSYSGSTDTQYF. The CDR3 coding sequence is TGTGCCAGCAGTTACTCCGGTAGCACAGATACGCAGTATTTT.

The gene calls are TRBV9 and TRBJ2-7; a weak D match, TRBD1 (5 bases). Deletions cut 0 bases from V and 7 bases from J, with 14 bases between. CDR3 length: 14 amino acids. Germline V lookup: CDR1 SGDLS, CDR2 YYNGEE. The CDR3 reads CASSVARGSGEQYF. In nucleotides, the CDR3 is TGTGCCAGCAGCGTAGCTAGGGGTTCGGGTGAGCAGTACTTC.

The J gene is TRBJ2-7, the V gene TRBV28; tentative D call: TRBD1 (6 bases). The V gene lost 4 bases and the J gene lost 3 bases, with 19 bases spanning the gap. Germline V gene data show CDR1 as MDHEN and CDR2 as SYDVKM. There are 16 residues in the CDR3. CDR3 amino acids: CASSSFQRDNFYEQYF. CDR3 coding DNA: TGTGCCAGCAGTTCCTTCCAAAGGGACAATTTCTACGAGCAGTACTTC. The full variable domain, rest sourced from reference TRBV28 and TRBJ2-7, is DVKVTQSSRYLVKRTGEKVFLECVQDMDHENMFWYRQDPGLGLRLIYFSYDVKMKEKGDIPEGYSVSREKKERFSLILESASTNQTSMYLCASSSFQRDNFYEQYFGPGTRLTVT.

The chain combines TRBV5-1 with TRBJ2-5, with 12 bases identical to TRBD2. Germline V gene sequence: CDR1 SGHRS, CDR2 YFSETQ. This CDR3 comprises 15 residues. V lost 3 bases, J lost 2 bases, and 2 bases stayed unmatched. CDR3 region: CASSWTSGTQETQYF. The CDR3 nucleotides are TGCGCCAGCAGCTGGACTAGCGGGACACAAGAGACCCAGTACTTC.

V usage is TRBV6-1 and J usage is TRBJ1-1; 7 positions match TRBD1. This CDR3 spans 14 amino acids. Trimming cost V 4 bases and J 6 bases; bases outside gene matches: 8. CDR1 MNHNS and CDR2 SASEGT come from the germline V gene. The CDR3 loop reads CASSVSGGIPEAFF. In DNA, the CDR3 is TGTGCCAGCAGTGTTTCAGGGGGTATCCCTGAAGCTTTCTTT.

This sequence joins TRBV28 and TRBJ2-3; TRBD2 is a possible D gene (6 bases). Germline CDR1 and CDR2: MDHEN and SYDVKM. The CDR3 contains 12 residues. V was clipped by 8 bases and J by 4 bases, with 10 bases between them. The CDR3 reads CASVRGADTQYF. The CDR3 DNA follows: TGTGCCAGCGTGCGGGGCGCAGATACGCAGTATTTT.

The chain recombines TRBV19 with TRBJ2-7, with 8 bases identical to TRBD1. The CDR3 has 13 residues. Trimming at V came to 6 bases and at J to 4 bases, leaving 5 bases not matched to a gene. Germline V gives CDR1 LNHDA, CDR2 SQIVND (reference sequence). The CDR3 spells CASSWTGTYEQYF. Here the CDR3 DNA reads TGTGCCAGTAGCTGGACAGGGACATACGAGCAGTACTTC.

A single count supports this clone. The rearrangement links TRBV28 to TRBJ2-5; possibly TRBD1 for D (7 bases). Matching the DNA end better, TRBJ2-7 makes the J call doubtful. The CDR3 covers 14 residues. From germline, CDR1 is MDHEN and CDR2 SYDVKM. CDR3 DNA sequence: TGTGCCAGCAGTCCAGACAGGGAGGTTTACGAGCAGTACTTC. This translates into CASSPDREVYEQYF.

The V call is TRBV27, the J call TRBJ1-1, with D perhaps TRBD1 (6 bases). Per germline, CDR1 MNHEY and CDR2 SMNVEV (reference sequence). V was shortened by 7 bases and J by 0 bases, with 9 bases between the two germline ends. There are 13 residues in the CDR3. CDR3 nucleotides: TGTGCCAGCAAACAGGGTCTGAACACTGAAGCTTTCTTT. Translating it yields CASKQGLNTEAFF.

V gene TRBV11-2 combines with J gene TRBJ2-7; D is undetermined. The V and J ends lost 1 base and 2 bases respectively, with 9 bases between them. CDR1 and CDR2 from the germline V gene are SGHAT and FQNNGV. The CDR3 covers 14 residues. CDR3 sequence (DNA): TGTGCCAGCAGCTTAGTTCCGGAGCCCTACGAGCAGTACTTC. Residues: CASSLVPEPYEQYF.

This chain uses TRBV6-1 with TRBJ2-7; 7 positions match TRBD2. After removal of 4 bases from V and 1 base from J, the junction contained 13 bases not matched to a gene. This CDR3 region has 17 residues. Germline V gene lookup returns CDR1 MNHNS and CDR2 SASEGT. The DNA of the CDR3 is TGTGCCAGCAGTGCGTGGGGGGGGGAGGGATTTTCCTACGAGCAGTACTTC. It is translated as CASSAWGGEGFSYEQYF.

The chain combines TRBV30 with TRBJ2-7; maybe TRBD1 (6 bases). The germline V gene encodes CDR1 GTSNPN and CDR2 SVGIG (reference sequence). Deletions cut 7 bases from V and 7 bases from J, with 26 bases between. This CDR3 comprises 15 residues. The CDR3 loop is CASGSLSRGVDEQYF. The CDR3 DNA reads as TGTGCCTCCGGATCCCTCTCCAGGGGAGTGGATGAGCAGTACTTC.

The chain's CDR3 is CASSLYYGYTF. In DNA form, the CDR3 reads TGTGCCAGCAGCTTATACTATGGCTACACCTTC. The chain is built from TRBV11-2 and TRBJ1-2; no definite D call. Germline lookup yields CDR1 SGHAT and CDR2 FQNNGV. V lost 2 bases and J lost 3, with 1 base in between. CDR3 length equals 11 residues.

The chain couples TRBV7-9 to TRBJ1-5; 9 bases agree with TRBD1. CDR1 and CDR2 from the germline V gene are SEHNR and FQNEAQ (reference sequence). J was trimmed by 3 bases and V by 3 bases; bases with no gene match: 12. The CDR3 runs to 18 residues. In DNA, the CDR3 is TGTGCCAGCAGCTTGGAGCCTGGGACAGGGTATTTCAATCAGCCCCAGCATTTT. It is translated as CASSLEPGTGYFNQPQHF.

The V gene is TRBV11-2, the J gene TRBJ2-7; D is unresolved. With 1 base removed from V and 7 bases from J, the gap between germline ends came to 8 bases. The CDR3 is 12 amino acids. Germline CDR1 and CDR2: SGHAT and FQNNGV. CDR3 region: CASSLGEQEQYF. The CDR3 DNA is TGTGCCAGCAGCTTAGGGGAACAGGAGCAGTACTTC.

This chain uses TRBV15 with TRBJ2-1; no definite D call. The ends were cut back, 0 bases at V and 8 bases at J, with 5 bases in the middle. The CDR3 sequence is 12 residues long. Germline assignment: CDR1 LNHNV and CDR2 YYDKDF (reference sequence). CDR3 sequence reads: CATSRDRDEQFF. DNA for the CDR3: TGTGCCACCAGCAGAGATAGGGATGAGCAGTTCTTC.

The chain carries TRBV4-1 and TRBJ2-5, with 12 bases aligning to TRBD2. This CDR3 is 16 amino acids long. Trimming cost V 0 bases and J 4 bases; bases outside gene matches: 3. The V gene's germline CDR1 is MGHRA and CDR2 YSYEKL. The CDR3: CASSQDGLAGTETQYF. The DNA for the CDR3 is TGCGCCAGCAGCCAAGATGGACTAGCGGGAACAGAGACCCAGTACTTC.

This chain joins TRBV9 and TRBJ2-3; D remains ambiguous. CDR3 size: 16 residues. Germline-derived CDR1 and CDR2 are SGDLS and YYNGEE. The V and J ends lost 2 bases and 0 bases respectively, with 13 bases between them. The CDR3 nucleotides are TGTGCCAGCAGCGTCTACTCCTTTCAAAGCACAGATACGCAGTATTTT. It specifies CASSVYSFQSTDTQYF.

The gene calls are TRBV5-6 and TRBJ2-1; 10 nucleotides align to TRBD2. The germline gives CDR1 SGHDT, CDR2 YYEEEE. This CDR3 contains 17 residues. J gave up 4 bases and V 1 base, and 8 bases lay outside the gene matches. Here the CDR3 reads CASSLILAGAGYNEQFF. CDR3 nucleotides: TGTGCCAGCAGCTTGATCCTAGCGGGAGCGGGGTACAATGAGCAGTTCTTC.